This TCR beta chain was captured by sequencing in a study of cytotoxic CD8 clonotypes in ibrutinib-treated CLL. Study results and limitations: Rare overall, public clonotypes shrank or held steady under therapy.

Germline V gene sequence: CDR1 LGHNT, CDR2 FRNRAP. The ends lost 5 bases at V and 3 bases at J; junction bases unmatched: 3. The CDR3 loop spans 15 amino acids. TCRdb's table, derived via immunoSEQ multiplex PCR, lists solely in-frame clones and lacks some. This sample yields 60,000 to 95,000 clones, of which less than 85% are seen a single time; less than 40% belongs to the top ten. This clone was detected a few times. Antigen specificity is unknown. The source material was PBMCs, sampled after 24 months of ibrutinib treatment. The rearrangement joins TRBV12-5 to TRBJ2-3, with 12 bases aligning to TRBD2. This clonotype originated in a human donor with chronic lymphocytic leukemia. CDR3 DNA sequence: TGTGCTAGTGGTCCCACTAGCGGGAGGACAGATACGCAGTATTTT. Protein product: CASGPTSGRTDTQYF.